Each of the 24 T cell receptor beta chains below was sequenced from the same sample in a study of T cell repertoires in cytomegalovirus infection. TCRdb called the reads again in MiXCR, with one record for every CDR3 protein. Of roughly 600,000 distinct CDR3 sequences in the sample, 24% were seen once. Sequencing was done on a sample of CD8+ T cells from PBMCs. The source is a human donor in good health (CMV status not recorded). Some clones in this sample may be carry-over from other donors' samples.

The chain links TRBV7-9 to TRBJ1-6, with 9 bases lining up with TRBD1. Germline V gives CDR1 SEHNR, CDR2 FQNEAQ (reference sequence). J gave up 11 bases and V 1 base, and 6 bases lay outside the gene matches. This CDR3 is 15 amino acids long. DNA of the CDR3: TGTGCCAGCAGCTTAGACGGGACAGGGATTACACCCCTCCACTTT. Its protein is CASSLDGTGITPLHF. Variable domain in full (rest from reference TRBV7-9 and TRBJ1-6): DTGVSQNPRHKITKRGQNVTFRCDPISEHNRLYWYRQTLGQGPEFLTYFQNEAQLEKSRLLSDRFSAERPKGSFSTLEIQRTEQGDSAMYLCASSLDGTGITPLHFGNGTRLTVT.

This clonotype was observed many times. V usage is TRBV7-9 and J usage is TRBJ1-5; no definite D call. The CDR3 extends over 16 amino acids. Per the germline V gene, CDR1 is SEHNR and CDR2 is FQNEAQ (reference sequence). The V end was cut by 1 base, the J end by 3 bases, with 13 bases between. In DNA form, the CDR3 reads TGTGCCAGCAGCTTAGTCGGCCAGGCGAACAATCAGCCCCAGCATTTT. Amino acids: CASSLVGQANNQPQHF.

Comment on this clonotype: The DNA is omitted, as the CDR3 cannot be located on it reliably, and the CDR3 follows TCRdb's listing. The V gene is TRBV27, the J gene TRBJ2-4; TRBD1 is taken as the D call from the table, unchecked against the DNA. The CDR3 is 15 residues long, counting both termini. Germline V gene sequence: CDR1 MNHEY, CDR2 SMNVEV (reference sequence). The CDR3 reads CASSFGFGTGGAEYF.

The rearrangement uses TRBV28 and TRBJ2-5; D unclear. CDR1 and CDR2 (germline): MDHEN, SYDVKM. The CDR3 consists of 15 residues. V lost 5 bases, J lost 1 base, and 14 bases lay in between. The CDR3, as DNA: TGTGCCAGCAGTAGTTTCACGGTACCCCAAGAGACCCAGTACTTC. Translating it yields CASSSFTVPQETQYF.

This clonotype was recorded at least ten times. V and J are TRBV7-2 and TRBJ1-5; D uncertain. CDR3 length equals 15 residues. Germline values: CDR1 SGHTA, CDR2 FQGNSA. Trimming removed 3 bases from V and 7 bases from J, with 16 bases in between. CDR3 loop: CASSFWRGEGQPQHF. The CDR3 nucleotides read TGTGCCAGCAGCTTTTGGCGGGGAGAGGGACAGCCCCAGCATTTT.

CDR3 DNA sequence: TGCAGCGCGGAGGGCCGGGGCTCCTACAATGAGCAGTTCTTC. Translated, it gives CSAEGRGSYNEQFF. V gene TRBV29-1 combines with J gene TRBJ2-1; maybe TRBD2 (6 bases). V lost 7 bases, J lost 0 bases, and 13 bases lay in between. Germline V lookup: CDR1 SQVTM, CDR2 ANQGSEA. The CDR3 consists of 14 residues.

The chain combines TRBV20-1 with TRBJ2-7; D not resolved. V lost 0 bases and J 0 bases, leaving 6 bases between the germline ends. The CDR3 loop spans 13 amino acids. From germline, CDR1 is DFQATT and CDR2 SNEGSKA (reference sequence). The CDR3 nucleotides are TGCAGTGCTAGAGATCACGACTCCTACGAGCAGTACTTC. It specifies CSARDHDSYEQYF.

This clonotype was recorded a few times. The chain joins TRBV29-1 to TRBJ2-5; 7 bases align to TRBD1. The CDR3 covers 12 residues. Germline V gene data show CDR1 as SQVTM and CDR2 as ANQGSEA. After removal of 6 bases from V and 3 bases from J, the junction contained 4 bases not matched to a gene. CDR3 DNA: TGCAGCGTCTACAGGGGAGAAGAGACCCAGTACTTC. Its translation: CSVYRGEETQYF.

This clonotype was counted at least ten times. V and J are TRBV27 and TRBJ2-1, with 10 positions matching TRBD2. After removal of 6 bases from V and 7 bases from J, the junction contained 6 bases not matched to a gene. Germline lookup yields CDR1 MNHEY and CDR2 SMNVEV (reference sequence). CDR3 length: 14 residues. The CDR3 loop is CASRKSGGANEQFF. The CDR3 nucleotides read TGTGCCAGCAGAAAAAGCGGGGGGGCGAATGAGCAGTTCTTC.

Only a few counts were recorded for this clonotype. J is TRBJ1-1 and V is TRBV20-1; D might be TRBD1 (5 bases). Germline values: CDR1 DFQATT, CDR2 SNEGSKA (reference sequence). V lost 0 bases to trimming and J lost 0 bases, with 17 bases between them. The CDR3 is made up of 17 amino acids. The CDR3 region has the DNA TGCAGTGCTAGAGATCTGGGGGGAGGGACCATGAACACTGAAGCTTTCTTT. Its protein is CSARDLGGGTMNTEAFF.

This clonotype was detected a few times. The chain is built from TRBV4-2 and TRBJ2-1; D possibly uses TRBD1 or TRBD2 (5 bases each). The V end lost 0 bases, the J end lost 2 bases, and 14 bases lay between the germline ends. CDR1 and CDR2 from the germline V gene are LGHNA and YNFKEQ. This CDR3 spans 17 amino acids. CDR3 DNA: TGTGCCAGCAGCCAAGATCTAACGGGGCCCCCCTACAATGAGCAGTTCTTC. Translation: CASSQDLTGPPYNEQFF.

This clonotype was counted at least ten times. The chain carries TRBV7-6 and TRBJ2-7; 7 positions agree with TRBD2. Germline CDR1 is SGHVS and CDR2 is FNYEAQ. The CDR3 contains 12 residues. With 6 bases clipped from V and 6 bases from J, the junction kept 5 bases outside the gene matches. CDR3 nucleotide sequence: TGTGCCAGCAGATCCCCGGGAGGCGAGCAGTACGTC. Its protein is CASRSPGGEQYV.

This chain joins TRBV5-1 and TRBJ1-1; unclear D gene. Germline values: CDR1 SGHRS, CDR2 YFSETQ. The ends were cut back, 0 bases at V and 5 bases at J, with 11 bases in the middle. The CDR3 covers 14 residues. CDR3 nucleotides: TGCGCCAGCAGCTTGGAAGCTCCGGGGACTGAAGCTTTCTTT. It is translated as CASSLEAPGTEAFF. Variable domain in full (rest from reference TRBV5-1 and TRBJ1-1): KAGVTQTPRYLIKTRGQQVTLSCSPISGHRSVSWYQQTPGQGLQFLFEYFSETQRNKGNFPGRFSGRQFSNSRSEMNVSTLELGDSALYLCASSLEAPGTEAFFGQGTRLTVV.

The J gene is TRBJ2-1, the V gene TRBV3-1, with TRBD2 matching over 14 bases. With V trimmed by 2 bases and J by 12 bases, 9 bases remained unmatched. The CDR3 runs to 16 residues. Germline CDR1 reads LGHDT; CDR2 reads YNNKEL (reference sequence). The CDR3 DNA is TGTGCCAGCAGCCAAACCCAGACTAGCGGGGGGGCGTGGCAGTTCTTC. Residues: CASSQTQTSGGAWQFF.

There are a few counts of this clonotype. DNA of the CDR3: TGTGCCAGCAGTGAAACGCTGAATAGCAATCAGCCCCAGCATTTT. This encodes CASSETLNSNQPQHF. This chain uses TRBV2 with TRBJ1-5; no clear D gene. This CDR3 is 15 amino acids long. Germline-derived CDR1 and CDR2 are SNHLY and FYNNEI. V was cut by 2 bases and J by 0 bases, with 8 bases left in between. The variable domain in full, completed from reference TRBV2 and TRBJ1-5, reads EPEVTQTPSHQVTQMGQEVILRCVPISNHLYFYWYRQILGQKVEFLVSFYNNEISEKSEIFDDQFSVERPDGSNFTLKIRSTKLEDSAMYFCASSETLNSNQPQHFGDGTRLSIL.

This clonotype appeared a few times. The rearrangement links TRBV5-1 to TRBJ2-1, with TRBD2 matching 14 bases. Germline values: CDR1 SGHRS, CDR2 YFSETQ. The CDR3 spans 17 residues. V shed 4 bases and J 2 bases; nucleotides not matched to a gene: 5. The DNA for the CDR3 is TGCGCCAGCAGCATCGGACTAGCGGGGGGTACCTACAATGAGCAGTTCTTC. As protein: CASSIGLAGGTYNEQFF.

J is TRBJ1-1 and V is TRBV4-1; possibly TRBD1 for D (5 bases). The CDR3 covers 14 residues. Germline V CDR1 and CDR2: MGHRA, YSYEKL. V lost 4 bases and J 6 bases, leaving 15 bases between the germline ends. This chain's CDR3 is CASSRKVGQAEAFF. CDR3 in DNA: TGCGCCAGCAGCCGCAAAGTGGGGCAGGCTGAAGCTTTCTTT.

The chain uses TRBV14 and TRBJ2-7, with 8 bases aligning to TRBD1. The V and J ends lost 4 bases and 3 bases, in that order; junction bases with no gene match: 8. The CDR3 is 15 residues long. Germline CDR1 SGHDN, CDR2 FVKESK. For the CDR3, the DNA is TGTGCCAGCAGCCCCCACGGACAGGGTATCTACGAGCAGTACTTC. Residues: CASSPHGQGIYEQYF. The full variable domain, with the rest looked up from reference TRBV14 and TRBJ2-7, is EAGVTQFPSHSVIEKGQTVTLRCDPISGHDNLYWYRRVMGKEIKFLLHFVKESKQDESGMPNNRFLAERTGGTYSTLKVQPAELEDSGVYFCASSPHGQGIYEQYFGPGTRLTVT.

The chain couples TRBV12-3 or TRBV12-4 to TRBJ1-1; TRBD1 might be the D (5 bases). V lost 5 bases and J lost 6, with 16 bases in between. The CDR3 is 14 amino acids. This chain's CDR3 is CASSPVAGSAEAFF. The CDR3 region has the DNA TGTGCCAGCAGTCCCGTGGCAGGGAGCGCTGAAGCTTTCTTT.

V usage is TRBV6-5 and J usage is TRBJ2-5, with D perhaps matching TRBD1 (6 bases). Germline V gives CDR1 MNHEY, CDR2 SVGAGI. Trimming removed 2 bases from V and 5 bases from J, with 9 bases in between. The CDR3 length is 13 residues. This CDR3 reads CASSYGGEETQYF. CDR3 DNA: TGTGCCAGCAGTTACGGGGGCGAGGAGACCCAGTACTTC.

Only a few counts were recorded for this clonotype. V and J are TRBV11-2 and TRBJ2-2; 8 bases match TRBD1. Trimming cost V 4 bases and J 6 bases; bases outside gene matches: 7. The CDR3 runs to 15 residues. The germline CDR1 and CDR2 sequences are SGHAT and FQNNGV. The DNA of the CDR3 is TGTGCCAGCAGCTCGGCCGACAGGGGAGCCGGGGAGCTGTTTTTT. Translation: CASSSADRGAGELFF. Together with reference TRBV11-2 and TRBJ2-2, the CDR3 gives the full variable domain: EAGVAQSPRYKIIEKRQSVAFWCNPISGHATLYWYQQILGQGPKLLIQFQNNGVVDDSQLPKDRFSAERLKGVDSTLKIQPAKLEDSAVYLCASSSADRGAGELFFGEGSRLTVL.

This sequence joins TRBV19 and TRBJ2-1; 11 positions match TRBD2. Germline loops: CDR1 LNHDA, CDR2 SQIVND (reference sequence). This CDR3 region has 14 residues. V lost 7 bases, J lost 9 bases, and 8 bases stayed unmatched. In nucleotides, the CDR3 is TGTGCCAGTATGCTAGCGGGGGGCTACGGTGAGCAGTTCTTC. This encodes CASMLAGGYGEQFF.

This clonotype was counted once. CDR3 sequence (DNA): TGTGCCACCTCAGGGGACACCTACGAGCAGTACTTC. Protein product: CATSGDTYEQYF. This chain links TRBV7-6 with TRBJ2-7, with D perhaps matching TRBD1 (6 bases). The CDR3 sequence is 12 residues long. Trimming stripped 10 bases from V and 2 bases from J, with 12 bases between. Germline lookup yields CDR1 SGHVS and CDR2 FNYEAQ.

The chain combines TRBV6-6 with TRBJ2-7, with D perhaps matching TRBD1 or TRBD2 (5 bases each). CDR3 length equals 13 residues. Germline CDR1 reads MNHNY; CDR2 reads SVGAGI (reference sequence). The V end was cut by 8 bases, the J end by 3 bases, with 14 bases between. The CDR3 reads CASSSGPYYEQYV. The CDR3 DNA reads as TGTGCCAGCTCCTCGGGACCCTACTACGAGCAGTACGTC.